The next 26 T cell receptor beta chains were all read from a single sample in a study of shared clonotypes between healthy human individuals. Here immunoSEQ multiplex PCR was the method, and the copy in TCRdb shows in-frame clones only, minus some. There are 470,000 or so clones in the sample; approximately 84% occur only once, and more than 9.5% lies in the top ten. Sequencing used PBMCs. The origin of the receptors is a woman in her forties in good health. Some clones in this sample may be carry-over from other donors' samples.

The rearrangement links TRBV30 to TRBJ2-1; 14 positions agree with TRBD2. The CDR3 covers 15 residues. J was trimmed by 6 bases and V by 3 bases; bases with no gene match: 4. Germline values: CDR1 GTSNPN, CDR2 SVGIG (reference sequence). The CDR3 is CAWRGLAGAGNEQFF. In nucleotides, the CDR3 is TGTGCCTGGAGGGGACTAGCGGGGGCCGGCAATGAGCAGTTCTTC.

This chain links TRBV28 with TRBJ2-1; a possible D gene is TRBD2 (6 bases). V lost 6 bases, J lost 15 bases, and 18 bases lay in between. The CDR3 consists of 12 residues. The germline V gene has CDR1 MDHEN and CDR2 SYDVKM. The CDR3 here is CASRVVGTPPFF. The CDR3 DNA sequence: TGTGCCAGCAGGGTTGTAGGGACTCCACCGTTCTTC.

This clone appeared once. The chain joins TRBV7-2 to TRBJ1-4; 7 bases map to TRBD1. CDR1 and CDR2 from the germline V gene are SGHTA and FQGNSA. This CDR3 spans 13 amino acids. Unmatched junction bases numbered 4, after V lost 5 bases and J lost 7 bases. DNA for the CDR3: TGTGCCAGCAGCGAACGACAGGGTGAAAAACTGTTTTTT. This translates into CASSERQGEKLFF.

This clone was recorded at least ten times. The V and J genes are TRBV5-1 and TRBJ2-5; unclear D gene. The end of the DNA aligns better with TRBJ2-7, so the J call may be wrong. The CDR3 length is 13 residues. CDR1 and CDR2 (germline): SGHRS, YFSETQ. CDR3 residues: CASSLGSSYEQYF. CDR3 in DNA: TGCGCCAGCAGCTTGGGGAGCTCCTACGAGCAGTACTTC.

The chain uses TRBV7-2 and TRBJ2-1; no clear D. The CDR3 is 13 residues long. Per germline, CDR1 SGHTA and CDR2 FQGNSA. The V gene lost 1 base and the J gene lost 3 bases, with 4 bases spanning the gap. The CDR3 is CASSLDVYNEQFF. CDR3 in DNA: TGTGCCAGCAGCTTAGACGTCTACAATGAGCAGTTCTTC.

This chain's CDR3 is CASRRLAGEMGRNEQFF. CDR3 sequence (DNA): TGCGCCAGCAGGCGACTAGCGGGAGAGATGGGCCGAAATGAGCAGTTCTTC. The chain joins TRBV4-1 to TRBJ2-1; 12 positions agree with TRBD2. The CDR3 covers 17 residues. V was clipped by 6 bases and J by 7 bases; unmatched bases: 13. CDR1 is MGHRA and CDR2 is YSYEKL in the germline V gene.

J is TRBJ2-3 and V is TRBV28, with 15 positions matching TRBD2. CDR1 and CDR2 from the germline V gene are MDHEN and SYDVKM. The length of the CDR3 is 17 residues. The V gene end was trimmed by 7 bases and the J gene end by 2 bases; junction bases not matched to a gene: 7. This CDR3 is CASKTGTSGRYTDTQYF. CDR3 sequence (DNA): TGTGCCAGCAAAACCGGGACTAGCGGGAGGTACACAGATACGCAGTATTTT. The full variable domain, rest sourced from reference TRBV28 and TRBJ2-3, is DVKVTQSSRYLVKRTGEKVFLECVQDMDHENMFWYRQDPGLGLRLIYFSYDVKMKEKGDIPEGYSVSREKKERFSLILESASTNQTSMYLCASKTGTSGRYTDTQYFGPGTRLTVL.

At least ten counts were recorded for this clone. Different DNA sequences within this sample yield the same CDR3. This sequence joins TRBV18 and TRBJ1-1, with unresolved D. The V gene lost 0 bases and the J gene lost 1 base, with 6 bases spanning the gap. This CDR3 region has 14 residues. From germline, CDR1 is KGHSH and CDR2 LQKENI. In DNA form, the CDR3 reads TGTGCCAGCTCACCACCGGGCAAGAACACTGAAGCTTTCTTT. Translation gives CASSPPGKNTEAFF.

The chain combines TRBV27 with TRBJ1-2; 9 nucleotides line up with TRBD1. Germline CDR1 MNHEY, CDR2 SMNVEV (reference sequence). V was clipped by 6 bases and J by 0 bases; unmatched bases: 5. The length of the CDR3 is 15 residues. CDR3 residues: CASRMDRGANYGYTF. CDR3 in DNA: TGTGCCAGCAGAATGGACAGGGGTGCTAACTATGGCTACACCTTC.

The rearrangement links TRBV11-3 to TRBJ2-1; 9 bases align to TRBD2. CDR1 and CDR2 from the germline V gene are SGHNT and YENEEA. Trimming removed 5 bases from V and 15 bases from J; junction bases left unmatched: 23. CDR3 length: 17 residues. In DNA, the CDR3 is TGTGCCAGCAGCCGAGGGGAGCGGCTAGCGGGATGGAGTCCCCTGTTCTTC. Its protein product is CASSRGERLAGWSPLFF.

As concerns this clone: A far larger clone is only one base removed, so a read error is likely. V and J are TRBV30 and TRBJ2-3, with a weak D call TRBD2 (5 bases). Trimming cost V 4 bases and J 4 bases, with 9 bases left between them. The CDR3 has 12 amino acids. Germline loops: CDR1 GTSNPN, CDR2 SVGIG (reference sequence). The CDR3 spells CAWIMGADTQYF. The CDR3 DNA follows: TGTGCCTGGATTATGGGAGCAGATACGCAGTATTTT.

The CDR3 here is CASSLRGDNYEQYF. Here the CDR3 DNA reads TGTGCCAGCAGCTTGAGGGGGGACAACTACGAGCAGTACTTC. This chain links TRBV5-4 with TRBJ2-7, with D perhaps given as TRBD1 or TRBD2 (6 bases each). CDR3 length equals 14 residues. Trimming pared 1 base from V and 3 bases from J, leaving 11 bases between. Germline V gene data show CDR1 as SGHNT and CDR2 as YYREEE (reference sequence).

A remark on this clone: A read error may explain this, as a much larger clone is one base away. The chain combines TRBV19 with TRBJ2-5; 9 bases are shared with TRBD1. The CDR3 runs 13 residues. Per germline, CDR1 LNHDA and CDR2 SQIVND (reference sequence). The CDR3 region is CASSRDREETQHF. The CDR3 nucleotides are TGTGCCAGTAGTAGGGACAGGGAAGAGACCCAGCACTTC.

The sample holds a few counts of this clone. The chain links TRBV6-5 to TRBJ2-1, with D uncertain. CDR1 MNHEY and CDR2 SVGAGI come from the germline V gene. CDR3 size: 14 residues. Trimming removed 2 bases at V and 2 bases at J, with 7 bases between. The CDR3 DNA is TGTGCCAGCAGTTACACCCGAACCTACAATGAGCAGTTCTTC. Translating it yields CASSYTRTYNEQFF.

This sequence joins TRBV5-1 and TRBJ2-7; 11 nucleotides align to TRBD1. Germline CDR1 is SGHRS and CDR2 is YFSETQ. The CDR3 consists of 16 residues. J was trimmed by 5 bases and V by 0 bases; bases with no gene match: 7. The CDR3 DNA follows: TGCGCCAGCAGCTTGGGTGGACAGGGGGCGATCAACGAGCAGTACTTC. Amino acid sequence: CASSLGGQGAINEQYF.

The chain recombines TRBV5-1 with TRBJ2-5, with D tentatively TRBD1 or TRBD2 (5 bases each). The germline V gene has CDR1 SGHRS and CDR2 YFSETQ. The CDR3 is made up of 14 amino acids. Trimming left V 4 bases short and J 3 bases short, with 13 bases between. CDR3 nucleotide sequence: TGCGCCAGCAGCATCGGGACGGCCAAAGAGACCCAGTACTTC. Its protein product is CASSIGTAKETQYF.

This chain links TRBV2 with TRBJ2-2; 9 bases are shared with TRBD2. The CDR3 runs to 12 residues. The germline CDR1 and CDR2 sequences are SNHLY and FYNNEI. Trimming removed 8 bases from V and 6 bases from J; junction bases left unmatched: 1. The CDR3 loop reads CASRLAAGELFF. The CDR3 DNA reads TGTGCCAGCCGACTAGCGGCCGGGGAGCTGTTTTTT.

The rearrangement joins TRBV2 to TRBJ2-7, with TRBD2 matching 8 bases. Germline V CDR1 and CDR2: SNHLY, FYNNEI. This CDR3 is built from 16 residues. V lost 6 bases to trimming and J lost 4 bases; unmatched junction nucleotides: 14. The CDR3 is CASSAGPREGPYEQYF. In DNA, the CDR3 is TGTGCCAGCAGCGCGGGGCCCCGGGAGGGCCCTTACGAGCAGTACTTC.

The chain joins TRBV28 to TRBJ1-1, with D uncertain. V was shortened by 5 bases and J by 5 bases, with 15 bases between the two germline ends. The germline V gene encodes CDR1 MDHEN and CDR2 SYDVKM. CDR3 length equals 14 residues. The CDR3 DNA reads TGTGCCAGCAGTCCCCCATGGGTGGGGACTGAAGCTTTCTTT. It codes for CASSPPWVGTEAFF.

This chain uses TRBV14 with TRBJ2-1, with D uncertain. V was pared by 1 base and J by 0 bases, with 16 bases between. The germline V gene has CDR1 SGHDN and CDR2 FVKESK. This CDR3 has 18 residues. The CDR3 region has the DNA TGTGCCAGCAGCCAAGTTATCTACCATCGTGGCTCCTACAATGAGCAGTTCTTC. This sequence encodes CASSQVIYHRGSYNEQFF.

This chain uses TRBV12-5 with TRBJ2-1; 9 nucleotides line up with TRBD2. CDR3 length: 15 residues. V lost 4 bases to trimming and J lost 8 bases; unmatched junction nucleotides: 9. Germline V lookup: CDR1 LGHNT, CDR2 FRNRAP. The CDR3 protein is CASGSGTSRGDEQFF. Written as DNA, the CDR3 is TGTGCTAGTGGTTCCGGGACTAGCAGAGGAGATGAGCAGTTCTTC.

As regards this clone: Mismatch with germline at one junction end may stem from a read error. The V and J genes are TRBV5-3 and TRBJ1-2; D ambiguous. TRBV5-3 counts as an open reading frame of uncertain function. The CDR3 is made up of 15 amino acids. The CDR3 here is CASSLWLLENYGYTF. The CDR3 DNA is TGTGCCAGCAGCTTGTGGCTCTTAGAGAACTATGGCTACACCTTC.

The CDR3 bases are TGTGCCAGCAGCCTCCGACCCGTCTCGGGAGAGACCCAGTACTTC. Translating gives CASSLRPVSGETQYF. The chain has TRBV9 and TRBJ2-5; D remains ambiguous. This CDR3 is built from 15 residues. The germline CDR1 and CDR2 sequences are SGDLS and YYNGEE. Trimming shortened V by 4 bases and J by 4 bases, and 17 bases separated the two germline ends.

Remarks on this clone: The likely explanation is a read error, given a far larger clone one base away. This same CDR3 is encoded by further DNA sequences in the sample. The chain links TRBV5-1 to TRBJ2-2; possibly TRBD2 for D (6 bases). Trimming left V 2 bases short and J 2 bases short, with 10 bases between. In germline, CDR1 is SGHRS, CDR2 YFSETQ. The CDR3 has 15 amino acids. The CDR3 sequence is CASSFGAGNTGELFF. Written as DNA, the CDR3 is TGCGCCAGCAGCTTTGGTGCGGGAAACACCGGGGAGCTGTTTTTT.

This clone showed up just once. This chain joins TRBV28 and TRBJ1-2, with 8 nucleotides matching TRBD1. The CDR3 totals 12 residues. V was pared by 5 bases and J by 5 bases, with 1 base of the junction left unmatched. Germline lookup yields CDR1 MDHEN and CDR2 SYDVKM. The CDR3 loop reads CASSGTGYGYTF. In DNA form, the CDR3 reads TGTGCCAGCAGTGGGACAGGTTATGGCTACACCTTC.

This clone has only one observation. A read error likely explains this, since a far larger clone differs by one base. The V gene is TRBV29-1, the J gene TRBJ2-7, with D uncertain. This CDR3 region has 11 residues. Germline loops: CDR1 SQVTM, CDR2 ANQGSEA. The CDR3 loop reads CSVDSGYERYF. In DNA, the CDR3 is TGCAGCGTTGATTCGGGTTACGAGCGGTACTTC.